What follows is one TCR beta chain and its context. Its antigen is as yet unknown. CDR1 and CDR2 from the germline V gene are LNHNV and YYDKDF (reference sequence). CDR3 length equals 17 residues. J was trimmed by 8 bases and V by 2 bases; bases with no gene match: 11. Clones were sequenced by immunoSEQ multiplex PCR, and TCRdb holds only the in-frame ones, with some missing. The table records tens of thousands of clones, roughly 95% of them present only once. The entry originates in a study of cytomegalovirus exposure and HLA in healthy donors. Study-level points and caveats: Overall, approximately 150 TCR beta chains were annotated as cytomegalovirus-associated.

The V and J genes are TRBV15 and TRBJ2-7, with TRBD2 matching over 14 bases. The source material was PBMCs. This receptor was identified in a woman aged 18-29 years in good health and CMV-seropositive. The CDR3 here is CATSRPSWGTSGSQQYF. CDR3 in DNA: TGTGCCACCAGCAGACCTAGTTGGGGGACTAGCGGGAGCCAGCAGTACTTC.